This T cell receptor (beta chain) emerged from a study of T cell repertoires in cytomegalovirus infection. MiXCR, applied by TCRdb to the reads, yields one record per CDR3 protein. The sample shows roughly 800,000 distinct CDR3 sequences, 25% to 30% of them seen only once. Turning to this clonotype: The antigen remains undetermined.

Germline CDR1 and CDR2: MGHRA and YSYEKL. Trimming shortened V by 3 bases and J by 2 bases, and 13 bases separated the two germline ends. The CDR3 extends over 16 amino acids. The TCR was taken from a human donor in good health (CMV status not recorded). Some clones in this sample may be carry-over from other donors' samples. The source material was cultured CD8+ T cells from PBMCs, sampled from culture after CMV antigen stimulation. This chain connects TRBV4-1 to TRBJ1-4; perhaps TRBD1 as D (5 bases). The CDR3 loop is CASSHLRVQTNEKLFF. CDR3 in DNA: TGCGCCAGCAGCCATCTCAGGGTACAGACTAATGAAAAACTGTTTTTT.